The rows below give T cell receptor beta chains drawn from one sample of a study of monozygotic twins with inflammatory bowel disease. TCRdb reanalyzed the 5' RACE reads and collapses them to one entry per CDR3 protein, without DNA. The sample holds hundreds of thousands of distinct CDR3 sequences. Sequencing used blood. The receptors derive from a human donor with ulcerative colitis or Crohn's disease, or a healthy co-twin of an affected twin (not recorded which). Each CDR3 is given with its conserved first and last residue.

TRBJ2-1	TRBV5-4	CASSWGSVDEQFF
TRBJ1-2	TRBV12-3/TRBV12-4	CASSLFGGGSYGYTF
TRBJ2-3	TRBV12-3/TRBV12-4	CASSSQGGMQYF
TRBJ2-3	TRBV12-3/TRBV12-4	CASSSALWASGSADTQYF
TRBJ2-3	TRBV5-1	CASSLEGHTDTQYF
TRBJ2-5	TRBV20-1	CSARDSSRAQETQYF
TRBJ2-5	TRBV7-2	CASSLGEREQETQYF
TRBJ1-1	TRBV7-3	CASSLGTEAEAFF
TRBJ1-5	TRBV5-5	CASSLEFTALNQPQHF
TRBJ2-1	TRBV12-3/TRBV12-4	CASSLGRTVGRYNEQFF
TRBJ1-2	TRBV7-2	CASSSMGDYGYTF
TRBJ2-5	TRBV10-3	CAIGPGGGETQYF
TRBJ1-1	TRBV12-3/TRBV12-4	CASSSVWTGSAEAFF
TRBJ1-1	TRBV5-1	CASSFETPTFF
TRBJ2-2	TRBV27	CASSSGYNTGELFF
TRBJ1-1	TRBV7-9	CASSLNSNTEAFF
TRBJ2-2	TRBV20-1	CSMQTTMGTGELFF
TRBJ1-1	TRBV11-2	CATPGVAKNTEAFF
TRBJ1-2	TRBV30	CAFGQSANYGYTF
TRBJ2-1	TRBV19	CATATGYARDEQFF
TRBJ1-1	TRBV10-3	CAISEGREAGTEAFF
TRBJ2-5	TRBV6-1	CASSPGTGVQTQYF
TRBJ2-7	TRBV7-9	CASSLAGVYEQYF
TRBJ2-1	TRBV5-1	CASIRSVGDSTINEQFF
TRBJ2-2	TRBV6-2/TRBV6-3	CATRTLANTGELFF
TRBJ2-6	TRBV6-2/TRBV6-3	CASSYSWTVNLPGGANVLTF
TRBJ2-3	TRBV20-1	CSSHAGTDSTDTQYF
TRBJ2-7	TRBV15	CATSRTPGQRSYEQYF
TRBJ1-2	TRBV30	CAWSQGSGRTAF
TRBJ2-5	TRBV12-3/TRBV12-4	CASSRRLGETQYF
TRBJ1-1	TRBV29-1	CSVEGQGTTEAFF